This note documents a single T cell receptor beta chain sequence. Its specificity is not known. These data belong to a study of PD-1 blockade in mismatch repair-deficient tumors. At the level of the study: Patients had 12 mismatch repair-deficient cancer types, all previously treated and progressing.

Trimming took 2 bases from V and 0 from J; bases not matched to a gene: 1. CDR1 and CDR2 from the germline V gene are SGHRS and YFSETQ. The CDR3 length is 16 residues. Profiled with immunoSEQ multiplex PCR; TCRdb holds only in-frame clones, not every one. Of 30,000 to 45,000 clones listed, roughly 84% are singletons. The TCR-sequenced patients were a few responders to pembrolizumab. Findings and caveats of the study: Tumor-resident clones, often undetectable pretreatment in blood, expanded then contracted after pembrolizumab.

This receptor was taken from an adult with mismatch repair-deficient cancer. The material was PBMCs, obtained about 38 weeks after starting pembrolizumab. V and J are TRBV5-1 and TRBJ2-1; 11 bases match TRBD2. Here the CDR3 DNA reads TGCGCCAGCAGCTTCACTAGCGGGAGCTCCTACAATGAGCAGTTCTTC. Protein sequence: CASSFTSGSSYNEQFF.